The T cell receptor (beta chain) described here comes from a study of shared clonotypes between healthy human individuals. Findings and caveats of the study: Against clonotypes common to all four donors, non-shared ones had lower generation probabilities. Relative to memory subsets, naive subsets generally showed larger estimated richness.

As concerns this clone: What it binds is not known.

Germline assignment: CDR1 SGHKS and CDR2 YYEKEE (reference sequence). Trimming cost V 5 bases and J 2 bases, with 14 bases left between them. This CDR3 is built from 14 residues. The repertoire was sequenced with immunoSEQ multiplex PCR; TCRdb's copy has only in-frame clones and lacks some. This sample carries some 2,400,000 clones, about 94% of them seen once, and the ten largest clones take over 0.1%. Adult Caucasians living in Nashville, Tennessee made up all of the donors. V usage is TRBV5-5 and J usage is TRBJ2-7; no firm D call. The source of this sequence is a man aged 18-30 years in good health. The sequencing input was naive CD4+ T cells sorted from blood. Subset indicated: CD45RA+ positively selected. In nucleotides, the CDR3 is TGTGCCAGCAGATCCCCCGGTGGTACCTACGAGCAGTACTTC. This sequence encodes CASRSPGGTYEQYF.